The clone carrying this TCR beta chain came up many times. Per germline, CDR1 DFQATT and CDR2 SNEGSKA (reference sequence). V was trimmed by 6 bases and J by 5 bases, leaving 14 bases between them. This CDR3 contains 13 residues. The data were taken from a study of read filtering for tumor transcriptome and immune sequencing. This library used about 360 ng RNA and molecular barcoded adaptors spanning alpha/delta and beta/gamma chains. TCRdb re-analysed the reads in MiXCR, keeping a single row per CDR3 protein. Here the sample spans 49,000 or so distinct CDR3 sequences, more than 10% being singletons. Sequencing was carried out using a population of CD138-negative cells sorted from bone marrow. The sequence was obtained from a donor aged 40 or over with multiple myeloma. J is TRBJ1-5 and V is TRBV20-1, with D possibly matching TRBD1 (5 bases). CDR3 amino acids: CSALRDGDQPQHF. The CDR3 nucleotides are TGCAGTGCCCTCCGGGACGGAGATCAGCCCCAGCATTTT.